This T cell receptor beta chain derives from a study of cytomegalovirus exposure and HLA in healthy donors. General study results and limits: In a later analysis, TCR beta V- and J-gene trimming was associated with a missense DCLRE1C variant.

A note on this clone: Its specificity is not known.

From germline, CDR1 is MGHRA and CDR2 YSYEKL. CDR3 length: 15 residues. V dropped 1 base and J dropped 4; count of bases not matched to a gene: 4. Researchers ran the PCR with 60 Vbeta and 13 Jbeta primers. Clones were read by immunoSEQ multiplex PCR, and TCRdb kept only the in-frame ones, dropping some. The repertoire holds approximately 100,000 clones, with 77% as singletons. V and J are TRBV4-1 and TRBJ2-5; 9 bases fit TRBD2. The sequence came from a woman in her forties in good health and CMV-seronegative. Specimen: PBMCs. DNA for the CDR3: TGCGCCAGCAGCCAAGTTAGCGGGGGAATAGAGACCCAGTACTTC. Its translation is CASSQVSGGIETQYF.